The present TCR beta chain was sequenced within a study of blood T cell repertoires in COVID-19. Study-wide background: The cDNA or gDNA used as material had been derived from T cells, B-cell-depleted T cells, or PBMCs.

Measured with immunoSEQ multiplex PCR; TCRdb has only the in-frame clones, and not every one. The sample comprises roughly 150,000 clones, approximately 90% of which are singletons, and approximately 2.4% rests with the top ten. The CDR3 sequence is 17 residues long. Trimming at V came to 0 bases and at J to 3 bases, leaving 9 bases not matched to a gene. Germline CDR1 reads MGHRA; CDR2 reads YSYEKL. Sequences were obtained from peripheral blood. The origin of this receptor is a man younger than 30 with acute or convalescent COVID-19. V gene TRBV4-1 combines with J gene TRBJ2-5, with 8 positions matching TRBD2. This CDR3 reads CASSQDPGGGREETQYF. CDR3 nucleotide sequence: TGCGCCAGCAGCCAAGATCCGGGCGGGGGGAGAGAAGAGACCCAGTACTTC.